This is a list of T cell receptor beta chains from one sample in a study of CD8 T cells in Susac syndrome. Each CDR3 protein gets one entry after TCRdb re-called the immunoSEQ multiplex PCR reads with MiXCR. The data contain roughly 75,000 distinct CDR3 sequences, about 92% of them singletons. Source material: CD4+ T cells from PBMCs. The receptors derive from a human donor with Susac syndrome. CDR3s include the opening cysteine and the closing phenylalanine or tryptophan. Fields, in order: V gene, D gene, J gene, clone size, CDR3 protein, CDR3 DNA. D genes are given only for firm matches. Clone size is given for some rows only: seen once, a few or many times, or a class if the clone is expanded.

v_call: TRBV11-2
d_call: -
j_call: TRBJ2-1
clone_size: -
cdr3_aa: CASSPRLKRVGNEQFF
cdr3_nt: TGTGCCAGCAGCCCTAGACTAAAGAGGGTCGGCAATGAGCAGTTCTTC

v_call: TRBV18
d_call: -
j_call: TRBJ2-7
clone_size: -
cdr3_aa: CASSFTRDEQYF
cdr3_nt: TGTGCCAGCTCATTTACTAGGGACGAGCAGTACTTC

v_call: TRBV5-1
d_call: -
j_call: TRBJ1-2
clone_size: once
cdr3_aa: CASSSQSPNYGYTF
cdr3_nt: TGCGCCAGCAGCTCGCAGTCACCCAACTATGGCTACACCTTC

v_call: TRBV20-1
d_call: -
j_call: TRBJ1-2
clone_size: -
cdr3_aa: CSARDNPGEGYTF
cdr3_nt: TGCAGTGCTAGAGATAACCCAGGGGAGGGCTACACCTTC

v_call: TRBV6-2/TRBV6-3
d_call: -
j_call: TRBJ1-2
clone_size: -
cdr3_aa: CASSYSIRTTGGYTF
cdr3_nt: TGTGCCAGCAGTTACTCGATTCGCACCACGGGGGGCTACACCTTC

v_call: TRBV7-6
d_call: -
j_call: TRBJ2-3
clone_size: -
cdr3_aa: CASSLGSSAITDTQYF
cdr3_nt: TGTGCCAGCAGCTTAGGTTCTAGCGCCATCACAGATACGCAGTATTTT

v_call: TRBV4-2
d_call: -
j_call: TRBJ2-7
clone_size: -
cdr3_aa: CASARGEREQYF
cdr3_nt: TGTGCCAGCGCAAGGGGGGAACGCGAGCAGTACTTC

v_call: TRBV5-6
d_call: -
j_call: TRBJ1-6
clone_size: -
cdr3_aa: CASSRGASPLHF
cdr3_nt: TGTGCCAGCAGCAGAGGGGCTTCACCCCTCCACTTT

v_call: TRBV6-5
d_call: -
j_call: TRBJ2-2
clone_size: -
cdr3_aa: CASRMANTGELFF
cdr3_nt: TGTGCCAGCAGGATGGCCAACACCGGGGAGCTGTTTTTT

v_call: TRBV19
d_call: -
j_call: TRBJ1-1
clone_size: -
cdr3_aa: CATRERQAYGTEAFF
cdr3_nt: TGTGCCACCCGGGAGCGACAGGCTTACGGCACTGAAGCTTTCTTT

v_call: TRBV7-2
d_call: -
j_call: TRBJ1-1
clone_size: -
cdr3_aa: CASSLSGGWGTVWNTEAFF
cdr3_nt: TGTGCCAGCAGCTTAAGCGGGGGATGGGGGACCGTCTGGAACACTGAAGCTTTCTTT

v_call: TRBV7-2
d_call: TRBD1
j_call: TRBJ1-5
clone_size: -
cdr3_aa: CASSLQGASNQPQHF
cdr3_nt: TGTGCCAGCAGCCTACAGGGGGCAAGCAATCAGCCCCAGCATTTT

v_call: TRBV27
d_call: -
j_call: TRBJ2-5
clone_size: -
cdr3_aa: CASSPILGGQETQYF
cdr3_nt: TGTGCCAGCAGCCCCATCCTAGGGGGCCAAGAGACCCAGTACTTC

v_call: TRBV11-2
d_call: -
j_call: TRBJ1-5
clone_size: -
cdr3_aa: CASSLDPRQPQHF
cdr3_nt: TGTGCCAGCAGCTTAGATCCCCGTCAGCCCCAGCATTTT

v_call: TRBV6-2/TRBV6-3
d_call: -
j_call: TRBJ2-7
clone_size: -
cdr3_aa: CASSRTTYEQYF
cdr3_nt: TGTGCCAGCAGTCGGACCACCTACGAGCAGTACTTC

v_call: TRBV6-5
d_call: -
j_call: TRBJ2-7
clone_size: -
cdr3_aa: CASSSYPGQTYEQYF
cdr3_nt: TGTGCCAGCAGTTCCTACCCCGGACAGACCTACGAGCAGTACTTC

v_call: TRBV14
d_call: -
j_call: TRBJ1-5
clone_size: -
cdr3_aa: CASSLPGGNQPQHF
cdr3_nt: TGTGCCAGCAGCCTGCCAGGGGGCAATCAGCCCCAGCATTTT

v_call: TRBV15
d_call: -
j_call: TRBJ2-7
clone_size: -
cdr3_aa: CATSPRQGYEQYF
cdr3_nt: TGTGCCACCAGCCCCCGGCAGGGCTACGAGCAGTACTTC

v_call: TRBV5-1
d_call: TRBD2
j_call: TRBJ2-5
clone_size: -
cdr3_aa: CASGPAGDIQETQYF
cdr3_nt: TGCGCCAGCGGTCCAGCGGGGGACATCCAAGAGACCCAGTACTTC

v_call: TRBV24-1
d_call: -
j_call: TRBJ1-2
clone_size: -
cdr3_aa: CATSGLADSFYGYTF
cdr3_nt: TGTGCCACCAGTGGACTCGCCGACAGCTTCTATGGCTACACCTTC

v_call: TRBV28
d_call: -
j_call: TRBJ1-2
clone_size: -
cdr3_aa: CASSLLQQGYTF
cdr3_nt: TGTGCCAGCAGTTTATTACAGCAAGGCTACACCTTC

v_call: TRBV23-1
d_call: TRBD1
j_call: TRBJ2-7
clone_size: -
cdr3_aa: CASSSLSDRAIYEQYF
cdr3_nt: TGCGCCAGCAGTTCTCTGTCGGACAGGGCCATCTACGAGCAGTACTTC

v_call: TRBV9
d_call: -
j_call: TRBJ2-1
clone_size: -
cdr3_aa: CASSVANPGRSNEQFF
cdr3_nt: TGTGCCAGCAGCGTAGCTAACCCAGGTCGCTCCAATGAGCAGTTCTTC

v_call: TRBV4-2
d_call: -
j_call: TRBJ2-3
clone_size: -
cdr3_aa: CASSQPPGLRRVGDTQYF
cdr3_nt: TGTGCCAGCAGCCAGCCTCCGGGACTCAGGAGGGTGGGAGATACGCAGTATTTT

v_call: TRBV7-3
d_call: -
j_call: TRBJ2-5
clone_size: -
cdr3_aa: CASSLSPPETQYF
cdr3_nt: TGTGCCAGCAGCTTATCCCCCCCCGAGACCCAGTACTTC

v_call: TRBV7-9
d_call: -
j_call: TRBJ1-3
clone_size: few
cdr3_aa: CASSSNLSGNTIYF
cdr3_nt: TGTGCCAGCAGCTCCAATTTATCCGGAAACACCATATATTTT

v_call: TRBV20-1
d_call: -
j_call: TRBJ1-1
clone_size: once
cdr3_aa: CSARDTMGAWAFF
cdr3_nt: TGCAGTGCTAGAGATACTATGGGGGCTTGGGCTTTCTTT

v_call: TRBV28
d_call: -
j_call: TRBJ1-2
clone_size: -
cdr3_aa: CASSFTNEGNGYTF
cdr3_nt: TGTGCCAGCAGTTTCACAAACGAGGGGAATGGCTACACCTTC

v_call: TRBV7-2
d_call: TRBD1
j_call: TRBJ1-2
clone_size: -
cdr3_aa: CASSLSSRGGGYGYTF
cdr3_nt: TGTGCCAGCAGCTTAAGTTCCAGGGGGGGAGGCTATGGCTACACCTTC

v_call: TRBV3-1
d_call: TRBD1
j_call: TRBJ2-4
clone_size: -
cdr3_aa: CASSQDPEIRDRGMWAKNIQYF
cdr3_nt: TGTGCCAGCAGCCAAGACCCGGAGATACGGGACAGGGGAATGTGGGCCAAAAACATTCAGTACTTC

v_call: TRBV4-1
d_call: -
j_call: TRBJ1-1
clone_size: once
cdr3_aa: CASSPHGTRPTEAFF
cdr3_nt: TGCGCCAGCAGCCCCCATGGCACGCGTCCCACTGAAGCTTTCTTT

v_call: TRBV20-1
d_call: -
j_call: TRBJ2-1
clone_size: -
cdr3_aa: CSARDSGVTYNEQFF
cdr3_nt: TGCAGTGCTAGAGATTCGGGGGTAACCTACAATGAGCAGTTCTTC

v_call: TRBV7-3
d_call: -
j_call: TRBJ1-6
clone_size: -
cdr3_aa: CASSLTGPGNSPLHF
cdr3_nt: TGTGCCAGCAGCTTAACGGGTCCCGGTAATTCACCCCTCCACTTT

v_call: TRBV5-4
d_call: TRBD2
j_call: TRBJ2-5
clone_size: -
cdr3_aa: CASSLIGSGGARETQYF
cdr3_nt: TGTGCCAGCAGCTTGATCGGGAGCGGGGGGGCCCGAGAGACCCAGTACTTC

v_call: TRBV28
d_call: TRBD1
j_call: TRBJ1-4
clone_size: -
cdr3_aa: CASSRTGGREKLFF
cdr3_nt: TGTGCCAGCAGCCGCACAGGGGGCCGTGAAAAACTGTTTTTT

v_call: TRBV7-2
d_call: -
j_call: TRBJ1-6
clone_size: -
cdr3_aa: CASSRQAIGHNSPLHF
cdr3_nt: TGTGCCAGCAGCCGACAGGCCATTGGGCATAATTCACCCCTCCACTTT

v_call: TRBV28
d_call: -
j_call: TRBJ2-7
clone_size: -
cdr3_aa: CASSPGLFDRYEQYF
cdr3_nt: TGTGCCAGCAGTCCGGGACTGTTCGATAGGTACGAGCAGTACTTC

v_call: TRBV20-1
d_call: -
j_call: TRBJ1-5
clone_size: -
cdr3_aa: CSGGSGNQPQHF
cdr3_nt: TGCAGTGGAGGATCCGGCAATCAGCCCCAGCATTTT

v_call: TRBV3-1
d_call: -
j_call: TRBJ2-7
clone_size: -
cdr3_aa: CASSQARGFNEQYF
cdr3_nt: TGTGCCAGCAGCCAAGCTAGGGGGTTCAACGAGCAGTACTTC

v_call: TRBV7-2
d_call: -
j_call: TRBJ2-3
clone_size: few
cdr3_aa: CASRLAAGRSDTQYF
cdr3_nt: TGTGCCAGCAGGCTCGCGGCGGGACGGTCGGATACGCAGTATTTT

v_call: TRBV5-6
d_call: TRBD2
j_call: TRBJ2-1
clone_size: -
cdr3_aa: CASSYEGLAGAYNEQFF
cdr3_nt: TGTGCCAGCAGCTATGAGGGACTAGCGGGGGCCTACAATGAGCAGTTCTTC

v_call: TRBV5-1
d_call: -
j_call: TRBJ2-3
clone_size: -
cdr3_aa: CASSFQTDTQYF
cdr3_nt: TGCGCCAGCAGCTTCCAGACAGATACGCAGTATTTT

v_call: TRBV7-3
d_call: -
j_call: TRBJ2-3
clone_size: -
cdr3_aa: CASSLVGGPGTDTQYF
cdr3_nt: TGTGCCAGCAGCTTGGTCGGGGGCCCTGGAACAGATACGCAGTATTTT